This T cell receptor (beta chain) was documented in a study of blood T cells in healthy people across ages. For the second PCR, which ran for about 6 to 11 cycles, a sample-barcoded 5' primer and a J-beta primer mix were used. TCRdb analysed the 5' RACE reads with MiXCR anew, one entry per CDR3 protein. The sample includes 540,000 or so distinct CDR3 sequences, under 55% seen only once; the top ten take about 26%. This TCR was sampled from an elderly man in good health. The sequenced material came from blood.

The DNA of the CDR3 is TGTGCCAGCAGTGAGACCGGGACAGGGAACACCGGGGAGCTGTTTTTT. Its protein product is CASSETGTGNTGELFF. The chain combines TRBV25-1 with TRBJ2-2; 8 nucleotides line up with TRBD1. V shed 3 bases, J shed 1 base, and the junction held 4 bases outside the gene matches. Per germline, CDR1 MGHDK and CDR2 SYGVNS. The CDR3 is 16 residues long.